A selection of T cell receptor beta chains follows, all from one sample in a study of T cell responses to AZD1222 COVID-19 vaccine. Libraries were prepared by immunoSEQ multiplex PCR; TCRdb keeps only in-frame clonotypes and omits some of them. The sample lists approximately 150,000 clones, about 87% seen once, with roughly 4.3% in the top ten. The input for sequencing was peripheral blood, taken 28 days after the second dose of the MenACWY control vaccine. These receptors all come from an adult who received the MenACWY meningococcal vaccine as a control. The CDR3 runs from the conserved cysteine through the conserved F or W. The D gene is left open where the match is weak. Clone size is shown for a subset of rows, as once, few, many or a class of expanded clone.

J gene,V gene,D gene,clone size,CDR3 protein,CDR3 DNA
TRBJ1-2,TRBV6-6,TRBD1,NA,CASSPGGTANPSIYGYTF,TGTGCCAGCAGTCCCGGAGGGACAGCCAACCCGTCGATCTATGGCTACACCTTC
TRBJ2-1,TRBV6-4,TRBD2,NA,CASSVAGGIINEQFF,TGTGCCAGCAGTGTAGCGGGAGGGATAATAAATGAGCAGTTCTTC
TRBJ2-3,TRBV18,TRBD1,once,CASSLLVPTGGPGDTQYF,TGTGCCAGCTCACTTCTCGTCCCAACAGGGGGCCCGGGAGATACGCAGTATTTT
TRBJ2-7,TRBV30,TRBD1,few,CAWGYQTGGFGEQYF,TGTGCCTGGGGATACCAAACAGGGGGTTTCGGCGAGCAGTACTTC
TRBJ1-1,TRBV29-1,NA,NA,CSARRLNTEAFF,TGCAGCGCCCGACGATTGAACACTGAAGCTTTCTTT
TRBJ2-3,TRBV11-2,TRBD2,NA,CASSRTSGRPLTDTQYF,TGTGCCAGCAGCCGGACTAGCGGGAGGCCCCTCACAGATACGCAGTATTTT
TRBJ2-7,TRBV9,NA,NA,CASSLGRETYEQYF,TGTGCCAGCAGCCTTGGGCGGGAAACCTACGAGCAGTACTTC
TRBJ1-2,TRBV7-9,TRBD1,NA,CASSLLDRGIDGYTF,TGTGCCAGCAGCTTGTTGGACAGGGGGATAGATGGCTACACCTTC
TRBJ1-6,TRBV11-2,TRBD1,NA,CASSSIVRDRNPLHF,TGTGCCAGCAGCTCAATTGTCCGGGACAGAAATCCCCTCCACTTT
TRBJ1-2,TRBV6-2/TRBV6-3,NA,NA,CASSQAGGYTF,TGTGCCAGCAGCCAGGCGGGGGGCTACACCTTC
TRBJ1-2,TRBV15,NA,NA,CATSRDGGRGRGYTF,TGTGCCACCAGCAGAGATGGAGGCAGGGGTCGTGGCTACACCTTC
TRBJ1-5,TRBV28,NA,NA,CASSGGVKDQPQHF,TGTGCCAGCAGTGGGGGAGTTAAAGATCAGCCCCAGCATTTT
TRBJ1-1,TRBV6-4,NA,NA,CASRSPVQKNTEAFF,TGTGCCAGCAGATCCCCTGTCCAGAAGAACACTGAAGCTTTCTTT
TRBJ2-7,TRBV20-1,NA,once,CSARVFYEQYF,TGCAGTGCTAGAGTTTTCTACGAGCAGTACTTC
TRBJ2-2,TRBV10-3,TRBD1,NA,CATRPDRGTGELFF,TGTGCCACTAGACCGGACAGGGGCACCGGGGAGCTGTTTTTT
TRBJ1-5,TRBV19,NA,NA,CASSTWAEGQPQHF,TGTGCCAGTAGTACCTGGGCGGAGGGACAGCCCCAGCATTTT
TRBJ1-2,TRBV15,TRBD1,NA,CATSRGWTGDGYTF,TGTGCCACCAGCAGAGGGTGGACAGGAGATGGCTACACCTTC
TRBJ2-7,TRBV9,NA,NA,CASSVVGTYEQYF,TGTGCCAGCAGCGTAGTCGGCACCTACGAGCAGTACTTC
TRBJ1-5,TRBV29-1,NA,NA,CSVAGSNQPQHF,TGCAGCGTTGCTGGTAGCAATCAGCCCCAGCATTTT
TRBJ2-6,TRBV28,TRBD1,NA,CASSWTGRGANVLTF,TGTGCCAGCAGTTGGACAGGGCGTGGGGCCAACGTCCTGACTTTC